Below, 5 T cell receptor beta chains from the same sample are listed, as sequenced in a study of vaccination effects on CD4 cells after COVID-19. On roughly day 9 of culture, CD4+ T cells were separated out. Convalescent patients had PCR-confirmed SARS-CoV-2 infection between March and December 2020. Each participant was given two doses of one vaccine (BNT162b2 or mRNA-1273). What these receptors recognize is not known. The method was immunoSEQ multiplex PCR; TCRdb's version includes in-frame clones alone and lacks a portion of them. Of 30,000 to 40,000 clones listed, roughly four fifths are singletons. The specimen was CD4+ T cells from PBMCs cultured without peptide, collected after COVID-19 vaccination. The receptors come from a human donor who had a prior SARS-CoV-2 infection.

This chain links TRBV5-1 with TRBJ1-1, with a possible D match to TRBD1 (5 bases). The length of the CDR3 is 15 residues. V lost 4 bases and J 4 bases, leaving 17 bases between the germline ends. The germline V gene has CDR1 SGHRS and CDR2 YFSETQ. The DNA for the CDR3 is TGCGCCAGCAGCATCCCGACCGGGACCCCCACTGAAGCTTTCTTT. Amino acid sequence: CASSIPTGTPTEAFF.

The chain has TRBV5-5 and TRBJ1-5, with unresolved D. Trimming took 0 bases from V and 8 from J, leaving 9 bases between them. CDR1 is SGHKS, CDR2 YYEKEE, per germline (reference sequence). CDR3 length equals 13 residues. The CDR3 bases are TGTGCCAGCAGCTTGGCGTTGTTGGAGCCCCAGCATTTT. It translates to CASSLALLEPQHF.

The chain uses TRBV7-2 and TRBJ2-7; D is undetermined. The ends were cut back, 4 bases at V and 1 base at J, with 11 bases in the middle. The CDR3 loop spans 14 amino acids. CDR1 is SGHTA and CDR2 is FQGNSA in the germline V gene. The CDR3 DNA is TGTGCCAGCAGCTCCCTGGACGTGTCCTACGAGCAGTACTTC. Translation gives CASSSLDVSYEQYF.

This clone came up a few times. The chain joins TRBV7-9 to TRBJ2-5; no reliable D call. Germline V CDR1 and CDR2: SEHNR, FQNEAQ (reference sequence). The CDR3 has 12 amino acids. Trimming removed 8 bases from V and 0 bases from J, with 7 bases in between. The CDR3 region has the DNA TGTGCCAGCTCCTGGTACCAAGAGACCCAGTACTTC. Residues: CASSWYQETQYF. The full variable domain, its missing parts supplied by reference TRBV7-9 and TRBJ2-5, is DTGVSQNPRHKITKRGQNVTFRCDPISEHNRLYWYRQTLGQGPEFLTYFQNEAQLEKSRLLSDRFSAERPKGSFSTLEIQRTEQGDSAMYLCASSWYQETQYFGPGTRLLVL.

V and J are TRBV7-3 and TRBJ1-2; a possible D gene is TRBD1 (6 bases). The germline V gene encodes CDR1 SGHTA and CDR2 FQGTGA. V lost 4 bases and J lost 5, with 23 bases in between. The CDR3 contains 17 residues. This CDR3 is CASSSLPRRTELYGYTF. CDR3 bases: TGTGCCAGCAGCTCTCTCCCACGGCGGACAGAACTTTATGGCTACACCTTC.